The rows below give T cell receptor beta chains drawn from one sample of a study of T-cell memory formation after mild COVID-19. One entry per CDR3 protein, called by TCRdb with MiXCR from the 5' RACE reads. The top ten hold about 22% of the sample, which has about 430,000 distinct CDR3 sequences, roughly 18% seen once. Sequencing used PBMCs or a T cell subset sorted from them (not recorded which). The receptors were sampled from a man aged 18 to 29 who had mild COVID-19 (a few samples of this study predate the infection). Cell type and time point are not known. CDR3s leave out the opening cysteine and the closing phenylalanine or tryptophan.

j_gene,v_gene,len,CDR3aa
TRBJ2-1,TRBV7-9,10,ASRNWDNEQF
TRBJ2-1,TRBV4-3,12,ASSQDRMYNEQF
TRBJ2-7,TRBV12-5,15,ASGLAPRPGTPYEQY
TRBJ2-4,TRBV11-2,14,ASSSLTGWIQNIQY
TRBJ2-1,TRBV20-1,8,SATKNEQF
TRBJ2-7,TRBV6-6,13,ASTLDRGPYYEQY
TRBJ2-6,TRBV4-3,13,ASSRLDGGANVLT
TRBJ1-1,TRBV10-3,11,AIRTKEYTEAF
TRBJ2-6,TRBV21-1,14,ASSADRGVGANVLT
TRBJ2-5,TRBV10-3,14,AIGLLAGGARETQY
TRBJ2-5,TRBV5-1,13,ASSILAPREETQY
TRBJ2-2,TRBV4-1,14,ASSQEGTPYTGELF
TRBJ1-6,TRBV5-6,11,ASSFMSNSPLH
TRBJ2-6,TRBV28,13,ASSPRWIRANVLT
TRBJ2-1,TRBV10-2,13,ASSEISGGYNEQF
TRBJ2-7,TRBV7-2,14,ASSYDRVGRRAEQY